A selection of T cell receptor beta chains follows, all from one sample in a study of blood T cell repertoires in COVID-19. This table comes from immunoSEQ multiplex PCR, and its TCRdb copy is limited to in-frame clones, with some not included. This table holds 200,000 or so clones, approximately 80% found once. The sequencing sample was made of peripheral blood. The receptor set was obtained from a woman aged 60 to 75 who had recovered from COVID-19. CDR3s leave out the opening cysteine and the closing phenylalanine or tryptophan.

J,V,CDR3
TRBJ2-2,TRBV9,ASRGRTSGAGELF
TRBJ2-1,TRBV5-4,ASSSRTARSISYNEQF
TRBJ1-5,TRBV6-9,ASQRGVKNQPQH
TRBJ2-1,TRBV30,AWVYYSGLSPWNEQF
TRBJ2-3,TRBV6-1,ASSEFPGQYTDTQY
TRBJ2-5,TRBV3-1/TRBV3-2,ASSQVPLAAETQY
TRBJ2-1,TRBV6-5,ASRRDRTSYNEQF
TRBJ2-5,TRBV30,AWSRGPEARTQY
TRBJ2-3,TRBV24-1,ATSDYSGAQY
TRBJ2-7,TRBV19,ASSIGLSEQY
TRBJ1-5,TRBV2,ASSTGGEQPQH
TRBJ2-3,TRBV9,ASSGGGSGGRTDTQY
TRBJ1-6,TRBV19,ASSLGVDNSPLH
TRBJ1-1,TRBV14,ASSAGGRLRNTEAF